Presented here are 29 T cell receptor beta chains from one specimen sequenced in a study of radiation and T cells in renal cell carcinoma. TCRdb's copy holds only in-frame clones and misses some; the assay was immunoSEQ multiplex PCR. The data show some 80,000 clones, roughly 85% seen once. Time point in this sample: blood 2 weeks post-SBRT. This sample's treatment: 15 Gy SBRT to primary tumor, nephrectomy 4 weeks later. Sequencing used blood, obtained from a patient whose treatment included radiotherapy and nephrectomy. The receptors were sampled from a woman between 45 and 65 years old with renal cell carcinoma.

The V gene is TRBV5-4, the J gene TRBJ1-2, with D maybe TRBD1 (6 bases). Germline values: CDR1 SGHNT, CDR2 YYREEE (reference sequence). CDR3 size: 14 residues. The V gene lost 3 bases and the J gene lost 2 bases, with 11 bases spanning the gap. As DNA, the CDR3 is TGTGCCAGCAGCTCAAGGACAGCAAACTATGGCTACACCTTC. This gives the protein CASSSRTANYGYTF.

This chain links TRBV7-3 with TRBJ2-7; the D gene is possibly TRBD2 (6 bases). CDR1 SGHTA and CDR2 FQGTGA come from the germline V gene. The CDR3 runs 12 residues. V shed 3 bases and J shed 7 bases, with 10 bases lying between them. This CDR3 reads CASSFNGGEQYF. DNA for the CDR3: TGTGCCAGCAGCTTCAACGGGGGAGAGCAGTACTTC.

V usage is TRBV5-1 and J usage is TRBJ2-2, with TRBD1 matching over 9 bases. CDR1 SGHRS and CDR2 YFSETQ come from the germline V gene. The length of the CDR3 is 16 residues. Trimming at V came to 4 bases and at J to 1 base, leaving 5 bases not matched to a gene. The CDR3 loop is CASSRPGQGNTGELFF. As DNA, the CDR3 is TGCGCCAGCAGCCGTCCGGGACAGGGGAACACCGGGGAGCTGTTTTTT.

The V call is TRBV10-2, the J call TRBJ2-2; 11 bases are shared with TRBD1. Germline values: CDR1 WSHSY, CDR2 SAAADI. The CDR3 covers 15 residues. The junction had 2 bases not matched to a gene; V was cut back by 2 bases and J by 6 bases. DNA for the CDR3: TGCGCCAGCAGTGAGGGACAGGGGGCATCCGGGGAGCTGTTTTTT. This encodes CASSEGQGASGELFF.

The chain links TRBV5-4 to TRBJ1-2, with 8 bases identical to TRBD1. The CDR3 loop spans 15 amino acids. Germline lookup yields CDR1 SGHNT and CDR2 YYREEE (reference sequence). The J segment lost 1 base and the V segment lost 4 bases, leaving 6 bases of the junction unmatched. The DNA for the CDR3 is TGTGCCAGCAGCCGCGGTGGACAGGGTAACTATGGCTACACCTTC. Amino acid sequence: CASSRGGQGNYGYTF.

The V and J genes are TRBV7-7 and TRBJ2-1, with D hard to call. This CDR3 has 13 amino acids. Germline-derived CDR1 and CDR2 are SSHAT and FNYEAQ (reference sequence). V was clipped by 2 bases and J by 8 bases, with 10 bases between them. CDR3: CASSLWGGDEQFF. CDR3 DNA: TGTGCCAGCAGCTTATGGGGTGGGGATGAGCAGTTCTTC. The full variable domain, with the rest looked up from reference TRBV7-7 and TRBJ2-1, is GAGVSQSPRYKVTKRGQDVTLRCDPISSHATLYWYQQALGQGPEFLTYFNYEAQPDKSGLPSDRFSAERPEGSISTLTIQRTEQRDSAMYRCASSLWGGDEQFFGPGTRLTVL.

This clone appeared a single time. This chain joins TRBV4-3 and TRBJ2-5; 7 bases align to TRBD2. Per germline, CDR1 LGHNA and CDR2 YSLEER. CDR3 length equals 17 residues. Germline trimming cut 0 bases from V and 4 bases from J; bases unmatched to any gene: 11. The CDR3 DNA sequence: TGCGCCAGCAGCCAAGAAGTCTCGCGGGGGAAAGGAGAGACCCAGTACTTC. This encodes CASSQEVSRGKGETQYF.

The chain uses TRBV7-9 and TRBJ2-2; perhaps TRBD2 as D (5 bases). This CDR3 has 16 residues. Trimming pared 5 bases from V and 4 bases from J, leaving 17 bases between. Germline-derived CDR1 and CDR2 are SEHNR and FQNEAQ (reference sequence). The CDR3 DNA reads TGTGCCAGCAGCAAACCTTGGGAGAGGGCCACCGGGGAGCTGTTTTTT. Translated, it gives CASSKPWERATGELFF.

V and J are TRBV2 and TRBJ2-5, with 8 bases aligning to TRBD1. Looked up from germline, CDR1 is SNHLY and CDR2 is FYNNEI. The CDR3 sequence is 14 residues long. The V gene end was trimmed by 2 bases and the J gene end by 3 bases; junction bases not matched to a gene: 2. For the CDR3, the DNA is TGTGCCAGCAGTGAACGGACAGGGAAAGAGACCCAGTACTTC. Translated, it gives CASSERTGKETQYF.

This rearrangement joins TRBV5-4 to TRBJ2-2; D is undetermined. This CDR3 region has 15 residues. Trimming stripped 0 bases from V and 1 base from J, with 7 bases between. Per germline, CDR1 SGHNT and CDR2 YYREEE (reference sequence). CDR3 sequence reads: CASSLAQKNTGELFF. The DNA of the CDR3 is TGTGCCAGCAGCTTGGCACAGAAGAACACCGGGGAGCTGTTTTTT.

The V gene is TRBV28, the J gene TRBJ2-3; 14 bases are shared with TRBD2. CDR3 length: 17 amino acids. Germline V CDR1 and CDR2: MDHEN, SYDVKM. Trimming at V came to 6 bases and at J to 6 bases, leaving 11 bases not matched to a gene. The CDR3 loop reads CASSLPRTSGGFDTQYF. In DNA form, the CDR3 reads TGTGCCAGCAGCCTTCCTCGGACTAGCGGGGGGTTCGATACGCAGTATTTT.

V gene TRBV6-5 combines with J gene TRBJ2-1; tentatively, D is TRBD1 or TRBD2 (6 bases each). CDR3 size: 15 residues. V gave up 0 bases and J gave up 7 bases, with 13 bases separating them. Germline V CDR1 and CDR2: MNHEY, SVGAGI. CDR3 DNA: TGTGCCAGCAGTTACTCGTCGGGGGCAGAAAATGAGCAGTTCTTC. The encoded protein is CASSYSSGAENEQFF.

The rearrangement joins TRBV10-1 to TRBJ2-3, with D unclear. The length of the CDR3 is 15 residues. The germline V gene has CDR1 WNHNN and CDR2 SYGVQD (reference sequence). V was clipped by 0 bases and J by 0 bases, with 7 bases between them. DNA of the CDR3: TGCGCCAGCAGTGAGTCGTTTACTAGCACAGATACGCAGTATTTT. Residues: CASSESFTSTDTQYF.

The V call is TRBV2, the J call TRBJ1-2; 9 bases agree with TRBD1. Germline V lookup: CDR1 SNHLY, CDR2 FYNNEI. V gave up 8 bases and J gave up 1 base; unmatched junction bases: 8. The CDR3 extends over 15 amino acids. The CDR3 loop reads CASSRGTGNNYGYTF. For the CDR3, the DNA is TGTGCCAGCTCGAGGGGGACAGGGAATAACTATGGCTACACCTTC.

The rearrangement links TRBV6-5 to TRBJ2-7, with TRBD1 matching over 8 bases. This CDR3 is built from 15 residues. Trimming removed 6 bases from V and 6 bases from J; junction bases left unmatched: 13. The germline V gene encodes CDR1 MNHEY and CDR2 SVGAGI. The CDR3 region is CASSLDRGQSGEQYF. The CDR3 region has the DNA TGTGCCAGCAGCTTAGACAGGGGTCAGTCGGGCGAGCAGTACTTC.

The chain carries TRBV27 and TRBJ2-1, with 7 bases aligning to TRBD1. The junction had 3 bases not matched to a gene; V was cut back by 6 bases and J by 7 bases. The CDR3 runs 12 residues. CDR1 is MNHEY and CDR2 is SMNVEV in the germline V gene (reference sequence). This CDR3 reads CASSVTGNEQFF. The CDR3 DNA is TGTGCCAGCAGCGTGACAGGGAATGAGCAGTTCTTC.

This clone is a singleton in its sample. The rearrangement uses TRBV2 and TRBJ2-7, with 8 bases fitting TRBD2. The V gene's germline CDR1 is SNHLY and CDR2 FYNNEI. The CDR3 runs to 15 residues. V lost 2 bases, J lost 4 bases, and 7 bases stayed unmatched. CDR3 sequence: CASSESSGAVYEQYF. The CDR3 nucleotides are TGTGCCAGCAGTGAAAGTAGCGGGGCAGTTTACGAGCAGTACTTC.

The CDR3: CASSQGPRSSGVWEQYF. In nucleotides, the CDR3 is TGCGCCAGCAGCCAAGGACCCCGTTCTAGCGGGGTCTGGGAGCAGTACTTC. The chain carries TRBV4-1 and TRBJ2-7; TRBD2 matches 9 bases. V trimming: 1 base; J trimming: 7 bases; junction bases outside the gene matches: 14. The CDR3 is 17 amino acids. Germline V gives CDR1 MGHRA, CDR2 YSYEKL.

Here the CDR3 reads CASSRGTSGAGGYEQYF. The CDR3 DNA sequence: TGTGCCAGCAGCCGGGGGACTAGCGGGGCCGGGGGTTACGAGCAGTACTTC. The chain couples TRBV5-4 to TRBJ2-7; 13 bases line up with TRBD2. Trimming at V came to 4 bases and at J to 4 bases, leaving 11 bases not matched to a gene. Germline V gene data show CDR1 as SGHNT and CDR2 as YYREEE (reference sequence). The CDR3 has 17 amino acids.

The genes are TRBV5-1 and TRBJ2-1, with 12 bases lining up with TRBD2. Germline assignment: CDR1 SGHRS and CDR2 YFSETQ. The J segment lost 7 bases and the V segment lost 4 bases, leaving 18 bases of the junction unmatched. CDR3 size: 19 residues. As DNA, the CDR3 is TGCGCCAGCAGCCCGAAGCGCGGATCTAGCGGGAGGGCGGAGAATGAGCAGTTCTTC. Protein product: CASSPKRGSSGRAENEQFF.

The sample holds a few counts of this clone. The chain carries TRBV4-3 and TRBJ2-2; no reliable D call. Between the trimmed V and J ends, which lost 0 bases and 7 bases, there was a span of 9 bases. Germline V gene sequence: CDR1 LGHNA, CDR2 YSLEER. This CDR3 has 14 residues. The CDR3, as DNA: TGCGCCAGCAGCCAAGATACCGGATTCGGGGAGCTGTTTTTT. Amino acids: CASSQDTGFGELFF.

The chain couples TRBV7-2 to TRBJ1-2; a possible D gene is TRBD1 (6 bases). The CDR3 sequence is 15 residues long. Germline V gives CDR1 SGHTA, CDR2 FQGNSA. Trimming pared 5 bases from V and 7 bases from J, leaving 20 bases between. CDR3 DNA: TGTGCCAGCAGCGTTTTGCTGGACAGCGTCAGTGGCTACACCTTC. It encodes CASSVLLDSVSGYTF. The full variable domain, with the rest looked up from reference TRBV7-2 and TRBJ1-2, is GAGVSQSPSNKVTEKGKDVELRCDPISGHTALYWYRQSLGQGLEFLIYFQGNSAPDKSGLPSDRFSAERTGGSVSTLTIQRTQQEDSAVYLCASSVLLDSVSGYTFGSGTRLTVV.

The CDR3 region is CASSLNWGNTEAFF. The CDR3 DNA reads TGTGCCAGCAGCTTAAACTGGGGGAACACTGAAGCTTTCTTT. The V and J genes are TRBV7-2 and TRBJ1-1, with no clear D. The CDR3 totals 14 residues. Trimming removed 2 bases from V and 1 base from J, with 8 bases in between. Germline V gene data show CDR1 as SGHTA and CDR2 as FQGNSA.

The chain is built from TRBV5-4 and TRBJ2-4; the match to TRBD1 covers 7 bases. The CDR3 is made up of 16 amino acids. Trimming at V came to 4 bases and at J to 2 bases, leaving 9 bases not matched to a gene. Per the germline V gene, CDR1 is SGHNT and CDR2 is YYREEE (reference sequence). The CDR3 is CASSNPGQQTKNIQYF. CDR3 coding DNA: TGTGCCAGCAGCAATCCGGGACAGCAGACCAAAAACATTCAGTACTTC.

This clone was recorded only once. This CDR3 is CASSPRASSYEQYF. The CDR3 nucleotides read TGTGCCAGCAGCCCGCGGGCGAGCTCCTACGAGCAGTACTTC. The genes are TRBV4-2 and TRBJ2-7; the D gene is possibly TRBD2 (5 bases). V lost 4 bases and J lost 0, with 10 bases in between. This CDR3 is built from 14 residues. From germline, CDR1 is LGHNA and CDR2 YNFKEQ.

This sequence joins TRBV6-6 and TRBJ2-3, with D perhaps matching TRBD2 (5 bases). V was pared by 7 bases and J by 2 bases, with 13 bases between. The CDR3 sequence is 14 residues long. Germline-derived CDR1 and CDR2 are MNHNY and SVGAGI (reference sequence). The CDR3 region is CASTPSGATDTQYF. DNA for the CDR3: TGTGCCAGCACCCCAAGCGGAGCCACAGATACGCAGTATTTT.

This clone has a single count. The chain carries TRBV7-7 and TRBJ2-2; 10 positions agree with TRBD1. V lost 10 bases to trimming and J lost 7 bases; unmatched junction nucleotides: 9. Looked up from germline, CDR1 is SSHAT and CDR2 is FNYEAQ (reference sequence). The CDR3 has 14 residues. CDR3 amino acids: CAMRRDRGVGELFF. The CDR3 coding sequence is TGTGCCATGCGCCGGGACAGGGGAGTCGGGGAGCTGTTTTTT.

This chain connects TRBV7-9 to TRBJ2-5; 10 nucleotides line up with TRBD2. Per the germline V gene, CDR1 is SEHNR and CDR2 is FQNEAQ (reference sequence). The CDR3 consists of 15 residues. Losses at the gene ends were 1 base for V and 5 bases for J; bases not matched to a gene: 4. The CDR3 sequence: CASSLDSGRPETQYF. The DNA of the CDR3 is TGTGCCAGCAGCTTAGATAGCGGGAGGCCCGAGACCCAGTACTTC.

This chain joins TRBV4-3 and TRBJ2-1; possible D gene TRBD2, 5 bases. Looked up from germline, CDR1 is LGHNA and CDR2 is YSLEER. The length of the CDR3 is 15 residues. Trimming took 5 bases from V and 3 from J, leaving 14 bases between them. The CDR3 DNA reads TGCGCCAGCAGCTTAGAGGAGGTGTTCTACAATGAGCAGTTCTTC. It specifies CASSLEEVFYNEQFF.